The T cell receptor beta chain described here comes from a study of shared clonotypes between healthy human individuals. Trimming removed 8 bases from V and 6 bases from J; junction bases left unmatched: 4. CDR3 length equals 12 residues. The germline V gene has CDR1 KGHSH and CDR2 LQKENI. Study-wide points: The generation probabilities recorded for non-shared clonotypes fell below those of clonotypes shared by all four donors.

Only in-frame clones appear in the TCRdb table, and some are missing; sequencing was by immunoSEQ multiplex PCR. The sample lists 550,000 to 700,000 clones, around 73% occurring once. The table lists this clone with a count of one. Its specificity is unknown. What was sequenced was memory CD4+ T cells sorted from blood. This sample's subset: CD45RA-negative fraction. The J gene is TRBJ2-1, the V gene TRBV18, with 7 bases matching TRBD1. The sequence came from a woman in her 30s in good health. CDR3 in amino acids: CASLRDSNEQFF. CDR3 DNA sequence: TGTGCCAGCCTCCGGGACAGCAATGAGCAGTTCTTC. The variable domain in full, with the rest retrieved from reference TRBV18 and TRBJ2-1, is NAGVMQNPRHLVRRRGQEARLRCSPMKGHSHVYWYRQLPEEGLKFMVYLQKENIIDESGMPKERFSAEFPKEGPSILRIQQVVRGDSAAYFCASLRDSNEQFFGPGTRLTVL.